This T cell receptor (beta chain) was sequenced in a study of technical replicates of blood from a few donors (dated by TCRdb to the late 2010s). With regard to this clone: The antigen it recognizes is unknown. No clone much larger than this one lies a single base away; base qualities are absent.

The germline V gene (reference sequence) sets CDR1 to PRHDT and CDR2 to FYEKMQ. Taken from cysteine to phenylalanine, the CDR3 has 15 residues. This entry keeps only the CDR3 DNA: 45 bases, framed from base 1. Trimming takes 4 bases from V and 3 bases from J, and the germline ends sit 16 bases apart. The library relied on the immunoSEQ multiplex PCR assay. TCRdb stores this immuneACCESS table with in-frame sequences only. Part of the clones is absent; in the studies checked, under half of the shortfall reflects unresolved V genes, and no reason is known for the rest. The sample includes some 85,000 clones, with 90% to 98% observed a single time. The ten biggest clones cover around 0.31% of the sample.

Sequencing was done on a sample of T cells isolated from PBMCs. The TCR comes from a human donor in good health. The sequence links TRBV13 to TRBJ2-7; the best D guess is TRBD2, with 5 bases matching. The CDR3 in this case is CASSSREGSYYEQYF. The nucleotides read TGTGCCAGCAGCTCCCGCGAGGGAAGTTACTACGAGCAGTACTTC.